This T cell receptor beta chain is drawn from a study of beta chain features in type 1 diabetes. The wider study: Analysis included over 100,000,000 sorted cells drawn from all samples.

This clone was recorded many times. As yet, its antigen is unknown. V lost 0 bases and J lost 7, with 10 bases in between. Per the germline V gene, CDR1 is MGHDK and CDR2 is SYGVNS. CDR3 length: 14 amino acids. The authors reverse transcribed all of the isolated RNA, so sequencing captured expressed TCRB transcripts. The protocol was immunoSEQ multiplex PCR, while the TCRdb copy is restricted to in-frame clones and leaves out a portion. Altogether about 450,000 clones are present, 10% to 12% being singletons, with the ten largest covering about 0.045%. Study observations and caveats: Insertion counts at VDJ junctions were lower in type 1 diabetes patients, who also showed more deletions there.

V usage is TRBV25-1 and J usage is TRBJ2-4, with a weak D call TRBD2 (6 bases). The receptor was isolated from a woman aged 18-30 years in good health. Sequencing used naive CD4+ T cells from blood. The CDR3 DNA reads as TGTGCCAGCAGTGAATACAAGACTAGTAACATTCAGTACTTC. Its protein product is CASSEYKTSNIQYF.